The sequence of this TCR beta chain was determined in a study of blood T cell repertoires in COVID-19. Study background: Material from acute and convalescent COVID-19 was sourced from the United States, Italy and Spain. The analysed material was cDNA or gDNA that came from T cells, B-cell-depleted T cells, or PBMCs.

Authors' processing steps: Estimates of nucleated cell counts were drawn from the amplification of reference gene primers. Measured with immunoSEQ multiplex PCR; TCRdb has only the in-frame clones, and not every one. V and J calls and clone size are as listed in that table; D and trimming were resolved from the DNA. This sample carries 300,000 to 450,000 clones, more than 70% of them seen once, and the ten largest clones take 3.9%. V gave up 6 bases and J gave up 7 bases, with 11 bases separating them. The CDR3 runs 12 residues. Germline values: CDR1 SGHKS, CDR2 YYEKEE (reference sequence). One Seattle source followed patients from active infection through their disease course.

The TCR comes from a woman aged 60-70 years with COVID-19, enrolled during active disease. The chain joins TRBV5-5 to TRBJ2-1; possible D gene TRBD2, 6 bases. Sequences were obtained from peripheral blood. The CDR3 region is CASILGRNEQFF. CDR3 sequence (DNA): TGTGCCAGCATCCTCGGGAGAAATGAGCAGTTCTTC.